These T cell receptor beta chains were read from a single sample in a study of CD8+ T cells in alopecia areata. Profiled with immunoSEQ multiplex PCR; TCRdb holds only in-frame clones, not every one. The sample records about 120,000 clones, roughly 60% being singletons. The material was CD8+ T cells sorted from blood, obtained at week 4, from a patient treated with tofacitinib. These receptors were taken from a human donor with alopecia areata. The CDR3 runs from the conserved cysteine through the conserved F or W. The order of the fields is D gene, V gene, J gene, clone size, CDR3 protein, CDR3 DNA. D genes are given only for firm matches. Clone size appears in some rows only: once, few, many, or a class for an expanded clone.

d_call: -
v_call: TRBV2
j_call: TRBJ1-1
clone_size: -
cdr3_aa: CASSAAGTEAFF
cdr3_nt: TGTGCCAGCAGTGCGGCAGGGACTGAAGCTTTCTTT

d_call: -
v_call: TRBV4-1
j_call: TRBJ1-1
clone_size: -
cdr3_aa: CASSQESGRMNTEAFF
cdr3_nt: TGCGCCAGCAGCCAAGAAAGCGGCCGCATGAACACTGAAGCTTTCTTT

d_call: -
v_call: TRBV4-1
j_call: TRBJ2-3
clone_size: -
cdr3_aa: CASSRRRQATDTQYF
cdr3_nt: TGCGCCAGCAGCCGCCGCCGACAGGCCACAGATACGCAGTATTTT

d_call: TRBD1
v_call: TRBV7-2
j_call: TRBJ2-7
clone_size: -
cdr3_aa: CASSSRDRLYEQYF
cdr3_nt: TGTGCCAGCAGCTCCCGGGACAGGCTCTACGAGCAGTACTTC

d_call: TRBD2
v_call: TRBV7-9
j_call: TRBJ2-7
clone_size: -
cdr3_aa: CASIQTLAGNYEQYF
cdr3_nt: TGTGCCAGCATCCAAACCCTAGCGGGAAACTACGAGCAGTACTTC

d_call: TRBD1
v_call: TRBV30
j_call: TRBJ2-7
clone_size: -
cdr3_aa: CAWRSGTGHYEQYF
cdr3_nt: TGTGCCTGGAGATCCGGGACAGGCCACTACGAGCAGTACTTC

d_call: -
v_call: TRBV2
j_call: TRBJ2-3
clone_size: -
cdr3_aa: CASSDLATDTQYF
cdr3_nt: TGTGCCAGCAGTGACCTAGCAACAGATACGCAGTATTTT

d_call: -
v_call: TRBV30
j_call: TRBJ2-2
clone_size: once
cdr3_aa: CAWKSPGELFF
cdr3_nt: TGTGCCTGGAAGTCCCCCGGGGAGCTGTTTTTT

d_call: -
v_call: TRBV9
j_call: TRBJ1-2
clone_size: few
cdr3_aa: CASSGTGMWDYGYTF
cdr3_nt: TGTGCCAGCAGCGGTACAGGGATGTGGGACTATGGCTACACCTTC

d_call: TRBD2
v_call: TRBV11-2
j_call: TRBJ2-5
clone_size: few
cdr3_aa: CASSLGYVKAGDQETQYF
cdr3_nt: TGTGCCAGCAGCTTAGGATATGTTAAGGCGGGGGATCAAGAGACCCAGTACTTC

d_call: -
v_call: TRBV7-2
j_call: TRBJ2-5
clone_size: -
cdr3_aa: CASSLVQVGTQYF
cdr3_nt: TGTGCCAGCAGCTTAGTTCAGGTCGGGACCCAGTACTTC

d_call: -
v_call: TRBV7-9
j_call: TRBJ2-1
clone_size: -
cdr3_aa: CASSPWGSSYNEQFF
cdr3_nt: TGTGCCAGCAGCCCATGGGGGAGCTCCTACAATGAGCAGTTCTTC

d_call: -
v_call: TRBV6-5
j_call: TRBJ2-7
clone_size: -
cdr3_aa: CASSYPPYEQYF
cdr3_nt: TGTGCCAGCAGTTACCCTCCTTACGAGCAGTACTTC

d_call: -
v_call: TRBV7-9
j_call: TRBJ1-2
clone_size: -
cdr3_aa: CASSLYGYTF
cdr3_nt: TGTGCCAGCAGCCTATATGGCTACACCTTC

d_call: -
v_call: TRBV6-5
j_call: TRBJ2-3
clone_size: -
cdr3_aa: CASSYDGSTDTQYF
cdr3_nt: TGTGCCAGCAGTTACGACGGTAGCACAGATACGCAGTATTTT

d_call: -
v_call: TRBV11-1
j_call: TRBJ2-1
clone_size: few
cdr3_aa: CASSKEYNEQFF
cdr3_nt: TGTGCCAGCAGCAAAGAGTACAATGAGCAGTTCTTC

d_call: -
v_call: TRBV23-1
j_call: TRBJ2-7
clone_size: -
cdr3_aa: CASSQSGAGHFSYEQYF
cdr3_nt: TGCGCCAGCAGTCAATCGGGGGCGGGACACTTCTCCTACGAGCAGTACTTC

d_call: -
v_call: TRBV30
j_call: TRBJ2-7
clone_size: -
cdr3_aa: CAWTGTPLGPYEQYF
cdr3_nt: TGTGCCTGGACAGGGACGCCCCTGGGACCCTACGAGCAGTACTTC

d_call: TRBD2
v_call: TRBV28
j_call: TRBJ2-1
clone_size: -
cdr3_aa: CASSPPGAGGLNEQFF
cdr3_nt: TGTGCCAGCAGTCCCCCTGGAGCGGGGGGGCTTAATGAGCAGTTCTTC

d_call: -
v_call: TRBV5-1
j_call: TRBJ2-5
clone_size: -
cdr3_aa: CASRNRAPPETQYF
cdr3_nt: TGCGCCAGCAGAAACAGGGCACCTCCGGAGACCCAGTACTTC

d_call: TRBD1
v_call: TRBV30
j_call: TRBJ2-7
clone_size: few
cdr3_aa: CAWTPMTGIYEQYF
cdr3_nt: TGTGCCTGGACGCCGATGACAGGGATATACGAGCAGTACTTC

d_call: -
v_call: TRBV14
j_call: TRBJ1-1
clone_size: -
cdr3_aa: CASSQDPGDTEAFF
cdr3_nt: TGTGCCAGCAGCCAAGACCCAGGGGACACTGAAGCTTTCTTT